This entry describes one T cell receptor (beta chain). What it binds is unknown. The CDR3 runs 16 residues. Germline loops: CDR1 PRHDT, CDR2 FYEKMQ (reference sequence). Germline trimming cut 3 bases from V and 3 bases from J; bases unmatched to any gene: 5. Measured with immunoSEQ multiplex PCR; TCRdb has only the in-frame clones, and not every one. The table lists about 680,000 clones, approximately 79% of them singletons, with 1.7% in the top ten. This entry comes from a study of shared clonotypes between healthy human individuals. Broader study findings: Generation of non-shared clonotypes was less probable than generation of clonotypes shared by all four donors.

The chain uses TRBV13 and TRBJ1-1; 12 bases align to TRBD1. The sequence was obtained from a woman aged 30 to 39 in good health. Sample: memory CD4+ T cells sorted from blood. Subset noted: CD45RA-negative fraction. The CDR3 here is CASSFGTGGVDTEAFF. DNA for the CDR3: TGTGCCAGCAGCTTTGGGACAGGGGGCGTTGACACTGAAGCTTTCTTT. The full variable domain, with the rest looked up from reference TRBV13 and TRBJ1-1, is AAGVIQSPRHLIKEKRETATLKCYPIPRHDTVYWYQQGPGQDPQFLISFYEKMQSDKGSIPDRFSAQQFSDYHSELNMSSLELGDSALYFCASSFGTGGVDTEAFFGQGTRLTVV.